A single sample gave rise to the 12 T cell receptor beta chains below, sequenced in a study of T cells after yellow fever vaccination. TCRdb fed the 5' RACE reads into MiXCR, producing one record per CDR3 protein. The sample has some 32,000 distinct CDR3 sequences, approximately 7% seen once. The sample was PBMCs, either bulk or a sorted T-cell subset (CD4+, CD8+, memory, or dextramer-sorted; not recorded which), taken on the day of the first yellow fever vaccination. The receptors come from a young man who received the YFV17D yellow fever vaccine.

This clonotype was recorded at least ten times. The rearrangement uses TRBV11-2 and TRBJ1-2; 10 bases fit TRBD1. The germline gives CDR1 SGHAT, CDR2 FQNNGV. The CDR3 has 14 residues. Trimming took 5 bases from V and 4 from J; bases not matched to a gene: 4. CDR3 residues: CASSPWTGGYGYTF. Here the CDR3 DNA reads TGTGCCAGCAGCCCTTGGACAGGGGGCTATGGCTACACCTTC. The full variable domain, its missing parts supplied by reference TRBV11-2 and TRBJ1-2, is EAGVAQSPRYKIIEKRQSVAFWCNPISGHATLYWYQQILGQGPKLLIQFQNNGVVDDSQLPKDRFSAERLKGVDSTLKIQPAKLEDSAVYLCASSPWTGGYGYTFGSGTRLTVV.

On this clonotype: The junction differs from germline at one of its ends, possibly a read error. The gene calls are TRBV3-1 and TRBJ2-3; 9 bases align to TRBD2. CDR1 LGHDT and CDR2 YNNKEL come from the germline V gene (reference sequence). The CDR3 totals 17 residues. The CDR3 DNA follows: TGTGCCACCAGCCCCCCGCCTGGCGGGGGGGTGGCAGATACGCAGTATTTT. This translates into CATSPPPGGGVADTQYF.

This clonotype was observed at least ten times. CDR3 in amino acids: CSARVVDTYTEAFF. DNA of the CDR3: TGCAGTGCTAGAGTGGTCGACACCTACACTGAAGCTTTCTTT. V gene TRBV20-1 combines with J gene TRBJ1-1; D gene uncertain. V lost 1 base and J 3 bases, leaving 12 bases between the germline ends. Germline V lookup: CDR1 DFQATT, CDR2 SNEGSKA (reference sequence). The CDR3 loop spans 14 amino acids.

This clonotype was detected ten times or more. The rearrangement links TRBV25-1 to TRBJ2-7, with D perhaps matching TRBD1 or TRBD2 (5 bases each). The CDR3 consists of 14 residues. Germline V gene lookup returns CDR1 MGHDK and CDR2 SYGVNS. Trimming pared 0 bases from V and 6 bases from J, leaving 12 bases between. The DNA for the CDR3 is TGTGCCAGCAGTGAATATGGTGGGGGTGGCGAGCAGTACTTC. Amino acid sequence: CASSEYGGGGEQYF.

Many counts were recorded for this clonotype. V and J are TRBV7-2 and TRBJ1-5, with D tentatively TRBD1 (5 bases). The CDR3 totals 16 residues. Between the trimmed V and J ends, which lost 1 base and 7 bases, there was a span of 17 bases. The germline CDR1 and CDR2 sequences are SGHTA and FQGNSA. CDR3 DNA: TGTGCCAGCAGCTTAGGTTCGCGGGGCTCCGGCCAGCCCCAGCATTTT. It codes for CASSLGSRGSGQPQHF.

This clonotype was detected ten times or more. The rearrangement links TRBV7-2 to TRBJ2-7, with 9 bases aligning to TRBD2. Trimming took 1 base from V and 2 from J; bases not matched to a gene: 3. Germline V gene lookup returns CDR1 SGHTA and CDR2 FQGNSA. This CDR3 comprises 15 residues. CDR3 region: CASSLVAGAAYEQYF. Written as DNA, the CDR3 is TGTGCCAGCAGCTTAGTAGCGGGGGCCGCCTACGAGCAGTACTTC.

The chain carries TRBV7-3 and TRBJ2-3, with a tentative D call TRBD1 (6 bases). V was cut by 1 base and J by 5 bases, with 10 bases left in between. This CDR3 is 14 amino acids long. Looked up from germline, CDR1 is SGHTA and CDR2 is FQGTGA. The CDR3 reads CASSLRGREDTQYF. In DNA form, the CDR3 reads TGTGCCAGCAGCTTAAGGGGGCGTGAAGATACGCAGTATTTT.

This clonotype was seen ten or more times. The chain carries TRBV29-1 and TRBJ1-1; D remains unclear. The CDR3 contains 10 residues. V dropped 7 bases and J dropped 4 bases, with 7 bases sitting between them. Germline values: CDR1 SQVTM, CDR2 ANQGSEA. CDR3 in DNA: TGCAGCGCCCGGGTCACTGAAGCTTTCTTT. Translated: CSARVTEAFF.

Concerning this clonotype itself: Possible read error: a much larger clone is one base away. The genes are TRBV6-5 and TRBJ2-5; a weak D match, TRBD1 (8 bases). Trimming pared 3 bases from V and 9 bases from J, leaving 17 bases between. Germline V lookup: CDR1 MNHEY, CDR2 SVGAGI. The CDR3 runs 14 residues. CDR3 region: CASSYQGAREAQYF. The DNA for the CDR3 is TGTGCCAGCAGTTATCAGGGGGCTCGGGAGGCCCAGTACTTC.

This clonotype was seen at least ten times. The rearrangement uses TRBV7-2 and TRBJ2-7; D call uncertain. Trimming shortened V by 1 base and J by 5 bases, and 9 bases separated the two germline ends. The CDR3 consists of 13 residues. Germline CDR1 reads SGHTA; CDR2 reads FQGNSA. CDR3 sequence (DNA): TGTGCCAGCAGCTTAGACCCTTACAACGAGCAGTACTTC. Translating it yields CASSLDPYNEQYF.

This clonotype was observed a few times. This rearrangement joins TRBV7-2 to TRBJ1-1, with D tentatively TRBD1 (6 bases). Germline CDR1 is SGHTA and CDR2 is FQGNSA. The V gene lost 6 bases and the J gene lost 4 bases, with 15 bases spanning the gap. The CDR3 has 14 residues. The CDR3 loop reads CASSFRGSGTEAFF. CDR3 DNA: TGTGCCAGCAGTTTCAGGGGTTCGGGCACTGAAGCTTTCTTT.

Many counts were recorded for this clonotype. The chain uses TRBV5-1 and TRBJ1-2; D gene unclear. Per germline, CDR1 SGHRS and CDR2 YFSETQ. The CDR3 is 14 residues long. V lost 0 bases, J lost 2 bases, and 8 bases lay in between. CDR3 sequence reads: CASSLVQSNYGYTF. The DNA for the CDR3 is TGCGCCAGCAGCTTGGTACAGTCCAACTATGGCTACACCTTC.